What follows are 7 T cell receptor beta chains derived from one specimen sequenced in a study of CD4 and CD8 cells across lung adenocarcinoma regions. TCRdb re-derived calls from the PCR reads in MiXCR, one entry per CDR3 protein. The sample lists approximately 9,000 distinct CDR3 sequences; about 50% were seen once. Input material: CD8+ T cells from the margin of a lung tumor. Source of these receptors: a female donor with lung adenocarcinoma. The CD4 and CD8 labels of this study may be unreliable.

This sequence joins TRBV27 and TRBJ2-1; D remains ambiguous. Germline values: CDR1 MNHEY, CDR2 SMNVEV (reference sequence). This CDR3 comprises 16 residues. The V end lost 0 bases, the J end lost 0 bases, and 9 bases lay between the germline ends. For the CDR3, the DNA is TGTGCCAGCAGTTTATCGGGGTCGAGCTCCTACAATGAGCAGTTCTTC. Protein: CASSLSGSSSYNEQFF.

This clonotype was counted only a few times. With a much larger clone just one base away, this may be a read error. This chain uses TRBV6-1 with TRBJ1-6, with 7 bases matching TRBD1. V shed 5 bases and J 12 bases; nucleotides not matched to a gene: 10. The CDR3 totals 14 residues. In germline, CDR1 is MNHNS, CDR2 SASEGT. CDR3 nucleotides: TGTGCCAGCAGTCCCGGGGACAGCGGGGTACCCCTCCACTTT. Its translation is CASSPGDSGVPLHF.

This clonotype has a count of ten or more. The CDR3 protein is CASSLLGGGTIYF. Written as DNA, the CDR3 is TGTGCCAGCAGTTTATTAGGGGGCGGGACCATATATTTT. The gene calls are TRBV27 and TRBJ1-3, with TRBD1 matching 7 bases. The germline V gene has CDR1 MNHEY and CDR2 SMNVEV (reference sequence). CDR3 length: 13 residues. V lost 1 base to trimming and J lost 10 bases; unmatched junction nucleotides: 4.

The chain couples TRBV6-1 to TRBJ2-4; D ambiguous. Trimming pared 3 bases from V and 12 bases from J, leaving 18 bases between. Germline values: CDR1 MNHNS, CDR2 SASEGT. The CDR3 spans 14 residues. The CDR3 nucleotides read TGTGCCAGCAGTGAGGGTTCGGCCAACAACGATCAGTACTTC. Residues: CASSEGSANNDQYF.

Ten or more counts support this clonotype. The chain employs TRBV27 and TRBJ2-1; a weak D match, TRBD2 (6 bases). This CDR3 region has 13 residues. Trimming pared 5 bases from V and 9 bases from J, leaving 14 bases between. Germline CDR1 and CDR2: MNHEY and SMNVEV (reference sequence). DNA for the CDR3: TGTGCCAGCAGTGCTTACGGGGGTGGTGAGCAGTTCTTC. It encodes CASSAYGGGEQFF.

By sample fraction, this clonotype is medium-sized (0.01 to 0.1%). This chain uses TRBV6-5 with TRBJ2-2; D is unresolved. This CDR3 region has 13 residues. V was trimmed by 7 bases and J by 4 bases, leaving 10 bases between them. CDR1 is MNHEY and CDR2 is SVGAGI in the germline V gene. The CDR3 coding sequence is TGTGCCAGCACTGCTCGAGGCACCGGGGAGCTGTTTTTT. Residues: CASTARGTGELFF.

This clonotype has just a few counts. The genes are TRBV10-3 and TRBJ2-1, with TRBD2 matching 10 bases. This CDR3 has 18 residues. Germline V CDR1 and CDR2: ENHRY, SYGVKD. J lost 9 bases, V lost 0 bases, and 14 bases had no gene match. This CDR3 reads CAISESEGLARKAGEQFF. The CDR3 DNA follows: TGTGCCATCAGTGAGTCGGAGGGACTAGCGAGGAAAGCGGGTGAGCAGTTCTTC.